A single sample gave rise to the 18 T cell receptor beta chains below, sequenced in a study of blood T cell repertoires in COVID-19. Produced via immunoSEQ multiplex PCR; TCRdb's table is partial and in-frame only. This table holds about 110,000 clones, around 92% found once. The sample was peripheral blood. The source is a man aged 35 to 55 with active or convalescent COVID-19.

The V gene is TRBV11-2, the J gene TRBJ2-2, with 7 bases lining up with TRBD2. CDR3 length equals 16 residues. With 5 bases clipped from V and 0 bases from J, the junction kept 6 bases outside the gene matches. Germline CDR1 reads SGHAT; CDR2 reads FQNNGV. The CDR3: CASSPGGGANTGELFF. The DNA of the CDR3 is TGTGCCAGCAGCCCGGGTGGGGGGGCGAACACCGGGGAGCTGTTTTTT.

This rearrangement joins TRBV27 to TRBJ1-4; 8 nucleotides agree with TRBD1. Trimming cost V 5 bases and J 11 bases; bases outside gene matches: 10. The germline CDR1 and CDR2 sequences are MNHEY and SMNVEV (reference sequence). The CDR3 runs to 14 residues. The CDR3 nucleotides are TGTGCCAGCAGTCCCTACAGGGGGATTCAGAAACTGTTTTTT. It translates to CASSPYRGIQKLFF.

The rearrangement uses TRBV29-1 and TRBJ2-2, with TRBD1 matching 8 bases. CDR3 size: 16 residues. V gave up 5 bases and J gave up 5 bases; unmatched junction bases: 13. The germline CDR1 and CDR2 sequences are SQVTM and ANQGSEA. CDR3 DNA: TGCAGCGTTAGGGGTGCCGGACAGGGTTTTACCGGGGAGCTGTTTTTT. Protein product: CSVRGAGQGFTGELFF.

This clone has just a few counts. V gene TRBV10-3 combines with J gene TRBJ2-7; 9 bases line up with TRBD2. With V trimmed by 8 bases and J by 2 bases, 4 bases remained unmatched. This CDR3 is 13 amino acids long. CDR1 ENHRY and CDR2 SYGVKD come from the germline V gene. CDR3 DNA: TGTGCCATCGCTTGGACTAGCGCCTACGAGCAGTACTTC. Encoded protein: CAIAWTSAYEQYF.

The V call is TRBV30, the J call TRBJ1-5; weak D call: TRBD1 (6 bases). The V gene's germline CDR1 is GTSNPN and CDR2 SVGIG (reference sequence). This CDR3 comprises 13 residues. Trimming pared 6 bases from V and 7 bases from J, leaving 16 bases between. CDR3: CACSRGDRQPQHF. The CDR3 region has the DNA TGTGCCTGTAGCAGGGGAGACAGGCAGCCCCAGCATTTT.

This chain joins TRBV4-3 and TRBJ2-1, with 7 bases aligning to TRBD1. The CDR3 contains 13 residues. Losses at the gene ends were 5 bases for V and 8 bases for J; bases not matched to a gene: 6. CDR1 is LGHNA, CDR2 YSLEER, per germline. DNA for the CDR3: TGCGCCAGCAGCAGAGACAGGGACGATGAGCAGTTCTTC. It yields the protein CASSRDRDDEQFF.

The rearrangement links TRBV5-4 to TRBJ1-3; D gene unclear. Germline V CDR1 and CDR2: SGHNT, YYREEE (reference sequence). V was cut by 4 bases and J by 1 base, with 12 bases left in between. The CDR3 covers 15 residues. As DNA, the CDR3 is TGTGCCAGCAGCCGAGGACGGACTTCTGGAAACACCATATATTTT. Protein: CASSRGRTSGNTIYF.

The J gene is TRBJ1-3, the V gene TRBV10-3; D possibly corresponds to TRBD1 (5 bases). CDR1 and CDR2 (germline): ENHRY, SYGVKD. V shed 2 bases and J shed 13 bases, with 18 bases lying between them. The CDR3 is made up of 14 amino acids. CDR3 nucleotides: TGTGCCATCAGTGAGAGGGGCGGATCTTCAGCTATATATTTT. This sequence encodes CAISERGGSSAIYF.

The V gene is TRBV3-1 (or the pseudogene TRBV3-2), the J gene TRBJ2-1, with no clear D. CDR3 length: 13 residues. The V gene's germline CDR1 is LGHDT and CDR2 YNNKEL (reference sequence). Trimming shortened V by 8 bases and J by 7 bases, and 15 bases separated the two germline ends. The CDR3 DNA follows: TGTGCCAGCGCTCGCGGATTCGGAAATGAGCAGTTCTTC. It codes for CASARGFGNEQFF.

The CDR3, as DNA: TGTGCCACCTCAGCTAACTATGGCTACACCTTC. Encoded protein: CATSANYGYTF. The V gene is TRBV28, the J gene TRBJ1-2, with unresolved D. There are 11 residues in the CDR3. The V and J ends lost 10 bases and 0 bases respectively, with 6 bases between them. Germline V lookup: CDR1 MDHEN, CDR2 SYDVKM.

Concerning this clone itself: Other nucleotide sequences from this sample produce the same CDR3. This chain links TRBV7-9 with TRBJ2-7, with D maybe TRBD1 (6 bases). Germline V gene lookup returns CDR1 SEHNR and CDR2 FQNEAQ (reference sequence). This CDR3 has 12 amino acids. Trimming pared 6 bases from V and 4 bases from J, leaving 10 bases between. The CDR3 coding sequence is TGTGCCAGCAGTCAACAGGGTTACGAGCAGTACTTC. Amino acid sequence: CASSQQGYEQYF.

The chain links TRBV5-1 to TRBJ1-4, with TRBD1 identical over 9 bases. In germline, CDR1 is SGHRS, CDR2 YFSETQ. V gave up 3 bases and J gave up 4 bases; unmatched junction bases: 1. The CDR3 is 14 residues long. This CDR3 reads CASSSTGGNEKLFF. For the CDR3, the DNA is TGCGCCAGCAGCTCGACAGGGGGTAATGAAAAACTGTTTTTT. Full variable domain (remainder filled in from reference TRBV5-1 and TRBJ1-4): KAGVTQTPRYLIKTRGQQVTLSCSPISGHRSVSWYQQTPGQGLQFLFEYFSETQRNKGNFPGRFSGRQFSNSRSEMNVSTLELGDSALYLCASSSTGGNEKLFFGSGTQLSVL.

The rearrangement uses TRBV30 and TRBJ2-6; D might be TRBD1 (5 bases). In germline, CDR1 is GTSNPN, CDR2 SVGIG (reference sequence). This CDR3 comprises 14 residues. V lost 2 bases to trimming and J lost 3 bases, with 8 bases between them. CDR3 nucleotides: TGTGCCTGGAGTAGGGGCGGTGGGGCCAACGTCCTGACTTTC. Protein product: CAWSRGGGANVLTF.

The chain has TRBV4-2 and TRBJ1-3, with 7 nucleotides matching TRBD1. The CDR3 is 16 residues long. Germline V gene data show CDR1 as LGHNA and CDR2 as YNFKEQ. V trimming: 0 bases; J trimming: 1 base; junction bases outside the gene matches: 3. The CDR3 sequence: CASSQDKTGSGNTIYF. CDR3 in DNA: TGTGCCAGCAGCCAAGATAAGACAGGGTCTGGAAACACCATATATTTT.

This rearrangement joins TRBV28 to TRBJ2-7, with a weak D call TRBD1 (5 bases). V was pared by 6 bases and J by 4 bases, with 19 bases between. The CDR3 is 15 amino acids. The V gene's germline CDR1 is MDHEN and CDR2 SYDVKM. CDR3 nucleotides: TGTGCCAGCAGCCGGGCCGGGCCTGGGGCGTACGAGCAGTACTTC. Encoded protein: CASSRAGPGAYEQYF.

The chain has TRBV18 and TRBJ1-1; 8 positions agree with TRBD1. Per germline, CDR1 KGHSH and CDR2 LQKENI. The J segment lost 5 bases and the V segment lost 3 bases, leaving 14 bases of the junction unmatched. The CDR3 has 17 residues. The CDR3: CASSPTQGAPGNTEAFF. Written as DNA, the CDR3 is TGTGCCAGCTCACCGACTCAGGGGGCCCCCGGGAATACTGAAGCTTTCTTT. Full variable domain (outside the CDR3, taken from reference TRBV18 and TRBJ1-1): NAGVMQNPRHLVRRRGQEARLRCSPMKGHSHVYWYRQLPEEGLKFMVYLQKENIIDESGMPKERFSAEFPKEGPSILRIQQVVRGDSAAYFCASSPTQGAPGNTEAFFGQGTRLTVV.

DNA of the CDR3: TGTGCCAGCAGCTTCGGAGGGGGCCCTCAGCCCCAGCATTTT. It translates to CASSFGGGPQPQHF. This chain joins TRBV11-2 and TRBJ1-5; 7 nucleotides match TRBD1. The germline gives CDR1 SGHAT, CDR2 FQNNGV. The CDR3 runs to 14 residues. Trimming took 3 bases from V and 6 from J; bases not matched to a gene: 5. The complete variable domain, with remaining parts taken from reference TRBV11-2 and TRBJ1-5, reads EAGVAQSPRYKIIEKRQSVAFWCNPISGHATLYWYQQILGQGPKLLIQFQNNGVVDDSQLPKDRFSAERLKGVDSTLKIQPAKLEDSAVYLCASSFGGGPQPQHFGDGTRLSIL.

The chain combines TRBV7-8 with TRBJ1-4, with TRBD1 as a possible D gene (6 bases). The V gene's germline CDR1 is SGHVS and CDR2 FQNEAQ. V lost 1 base and J 8 bases, leaving 17 bases between the germline ends. The CDR3 covers 16 residues. The CDR3, as DNA: TGTGCCAGCAGCTTAGGAGGGGCCGCGGGGGCCGAAAAACTGTTTTTT. Encoded protein: CASSLGGAAGAEKLFF.